This record looks at one TCR beta chain sequence and its context. Its specificity is unknown. These data come from a study of relationships among human T cell subsets. The germline V gene encodes CDR1 MNHEY and CDR2 SVGAGI. J gave up 9 bases and V 2 bases, and 6 bases lay outside the gene matches. The CDR3 has 15 residues. Semiquantitative ARM-PCR amplified T cell receptor alpha and beta CDR3 regions from mRNA. ARM-PCR used tagged nested gene-specific primers, then communal superprimers for exponential amplification. TCRdb re-called the multiplex PCR reads through MiXCR, storing one row per CDR3 protein. Of roughly 7,400 distinct CDR3 sequences listed, approximately 70% are singletons. Whole-study findings and limits: Regulatory and Th2 subsets had few clones over 100 reads, unlike CD8+ cytotoxic cells.

Naive plus transitional T cells were isolated with anti-CD45RA microbeads from pooled CD4+ and CD8+ T cells. The sample taken for sequencing was naive and transitional (CD45RA+) T cells sorted from blood. V is TRBV6-5 and J is TRBJ2-1; 11 nucleotides match TRBD1. This clonotype was sampled from a man aged 40-50 years in good health. The CDR3 is CASSYQGQGVREQFF. In nucleotides, the CDR3 is TGTGCCAGCAGTTACCAGGGACAGGGGGTACGTGAGCAGTTCTTC.